The next 30 T cell receptor beta chains were all read from a single sample in a study of blood T cells in healthy people across ages (dated by TCRdb to between 2014 and 2017). To prepare the library, 5' RACE was applied. Sequencing relied on an Illumina HiSeq 2500. A second roughly 7 to 11 cycle PCR used a sample-barcoded 5' primer and a J-beta primer mix. Clones were called with MiXCR by TCRdb after fastp trimmed the public reads at Q25, and only in-frame beta chains were retained. Records with the same CDR3 protein are collapsed into one entry carrying the most frequent genes and DNA. The sample data list approximately 1,000,000 distinct CDR3 sequences, and roughly two fifths of these were observed just once. The ten most abundant clones make up about 12% of the sample. What was sequenced was blood. The receptor source for this set is a man younger than 30 in good health.

There are a few counts of this clonotype. V usage is TRBV7-2 and J usage is TRBJ2-3, with TRBD1 matching 8 bases. Germline V gene sequence: CDR1 SGHTA, CDR2 FQGNSA. V shed 2 bases, J shed 1 base, and the junction held 8 bases outside the gene matches. This CDR3 has 17 amino acids. As DNA, the CDR3 is TGTGCCAGCAGCTTATACCCTTTGACAGGGGGCACAGATACGCAGTATTTT. It translates to CASSLYPLTGGTDTQYF.

V is TRBV20-1 and J is TRBJ1-2, with 10 bases fitting TRBD1. The CDR3 has 13 amino acids. Per the germline V gene, CDR1 is DFQATT and CDR2 is SNEGSKA (reference sequence). Germline trimming cut 6 bases from V and 6 bases from J; bases unmatched to any gene: 7. CDR3 sequence: CSAQMGTGDGYTF. The CDR3 DNA reads as TGCAGTGCCCAGATGGGGACAGGGGATGGCTACACCTTC.

This clonotype is labeled as medium-sized. The chain links TRBV29-1 to TRBJ2-1; no clear D gene. Germline CDR1 reads SQVTM; CDR2 reads ANQGSEA. V was pared by 2 bases and J by 5 bases, with 7 bases between. This CDR3 has 12 residues. CDR3 sequence reads: CSVEIRDNEQFF. Written as DNA, the CDR3 is TGCAGCGTTGAAATCCGCGACAATGAGCAGTTCTTC.

CDR3 sequence reads: CSVGDRAGGEQYF. The CDR3 DNA reads as TGCAGCGTTGGCGACAGGGCCGGCGGTGAGCAGTACTTC. This chain uses TRBV29-1 with TRBJ2-7; 7 bases are a match to TRBD1. This CDR3 spans 13 amino acids. Trimming removed 4 bases from V and 7 bases from J; junction bases left unmatched: 10. Germline V gene lookup returns CDR1 SQVTM and CDR2 ANQGSEA.

This clonotype has more than one count but fewer than ten. The rearrangement joins TRBV6-5 to TRBJ2-4; D gene unclear. The CDR3 length is 15 residues. V lost 4 bases and J lost 0, with 10 bases in between. Germline lookup yields CDR1 MNHEY and CDR2 SVGAGI. The CDR3 region has the DNA TGTGCCAGCAGTTCGTCGGACGGAGCCAAAAACATTCAGTACTTC. It yields the protein CASSSSDGAKNIQYF.

This sequence joins TRBV20-1 and TRBJ2-1; TRBD2 matches at 8 bases. V was pared by 3 bases and J by 8 bases, with 9 bases of the junction left unmatched. Germline CDR1 reads DFQATT; CDR2 reads SNEGSKA (reference sequence). The CDR3 has 14 residues. DNA of the CDR3: TGCAGTGCTAGTGGCGGGGGGCAGGTGGATGAGCAGTTCTTC. It codes for CSASGGGQVDEQFF.

Concerning this clonotype itself: Since a much larger clone is just one base distant, this may be a read error. This chain connects TRBV6-5 to TRBJ2-2; unclear D gene. The CDR3 consists of 12 residues. Trimming pared 4 bases from V and 6 bases from J, leaving 6 bases between. Germline V CDR1 and CDR2: MNHEY, SVGAGI. In DNA form, the CDR3 reads TGTGCCAGCAGTTTGCACCCCGGGGAGCTGTTTTTT. Translated, it gives CASSLHPGELFF.

This clonotype was counted at least ten times. The genes are TRBV20-1 and TRBJ1-2; no clear D gene. Looked up from germline, CDR1 is DFQATT and CDR2 is SNEGSKA (reference sequence). This CDR3 region has 13 residues. The germline V and J ends were trimmed by 6 bases and 1 base, with 12 bases remaining between them. Written as DNA, the CDR3 is TGCAGTGCCGCACCAGAGGTTAACTATGGCTACACCTTC. Translated: CSAAPEVNYGYTF.

The chain has TRBV10-3 and TRBJ2-3; no clear D gene. The CDR3 spans 13 residues. Per germline, CDR1 ENHRY and CDR2 SYGVKD. The V and J ends lost 11 bases and 0 bases respectively, with 12 bases between them. CDR3 DNA sequence: TGTGCCGTGGGCTATACTAGCACAGATACGCAGTATTTT. It codes for CAVGYTSTDTQYF.

This clonotype was picked up a small number of times. This chain joins TRBV20-1 and TRBJ1-1; no firm D call. The germline CDR1 and CDR2 sequences are DFQATT and SNEGSKA (reference sequence). The CDR3 has 13 amino acids. V gave up 4 bases and J gave up 0 bases, with 9 bases separating them. The CDR3 here is CSATRRVNTEAFF. The DNA of the CDR3 is TGCAGTGCTACCCGAAGGGTGAACACTGAAGCTTTCTTT.

The chain couples TRBV12-3 or TRBV12-4 to TRBJ1-2, with 7 positions matching TRBD1. V dropped 10 bases and J dropped 8; count of bases not matched to a gene: 16. The CDR3 spans 14 residues. DNA of the CDR3: TGTGCCACCACAGCGGCCGGGACAGATGACGGCTACACCTTC. It specifies CATTAAGTDDGYTF.

The rearrangement links TRBV6-5 to TRBJ2-4; D is undetermined. Near its end, the DNA agrees better with TRBJ2-7, so the J call may be wrong. From germline, CDR1 is MNHEY and CDR2 SVGAGI. CDR3 length equals 15 residues. CDR3 residues: CASSYSLGFTYEQYF. The CDR3 DNA is TGTGCCAGCAGTTATAGCCTCGGGTTTACCTACGAGCAGTACTTC.

The chain combines TRBV4-2 with TRBJ2-7; a possible D gene is TRBD2 (5 bases). The CDR3 has 15 amino acids. Germline CDR1 reads LGHNA; CDR2 reads YNFKEQ. The V and J ends lost 4 bases and 2 bases respectively, with 15 bases between them. CDR3 coding DNA: TGTGCCAGCAGCCCCTCTGCCGGGAATACCTACGAGCAGTACTTC. Its protein is CASSPSAGNTYEQYF.

In its sample, this clonotype was seen a few times. The chain is built from TRBV20-1 and TRBJ1-5; 7 nucleotides match TRBD1. CDR3 size: 14 residues. Trimming at V came to 2 bases and at J to 4 bases, leaving 5 bases not matched to a gene. Germline assignment: CDR1 DFQATT and CDR2 SNEGSKA (reference sequence). Here the CDR3 reads CSARRTGVNQPQHF. The CDR3 DNA reads as TGCAGTGCTAGACGGACAGGAGTAAATCAGCCCCAGCATTTT.

This chain uses TRBV12-5 with TRBJ1-2, with TRBD1 matching 10 bases. This CDR3 region has 14 residues. Per the germline V gene, CDR1 is LGHNT and CDR2 is FRNRAP. V shed 10 bases and J 2 bases; nucleotides not matched to a gene: 7. CDR3 in amino acids: CAIDPGQGNYGYTF. Here the CDR3 DNA reads TGTGCTATAGACCCGGGACAGGGGAACTATGGCTACACCTTC.

In this sample, this clonotype turned up a few times. The chain links TRBV28 to TRBJ2-3; TRBD1 matches 7 bases. The trim removed 7 bases at V and 1 base at J, leaving 8 bases unmatched. The germline V gene has CDR1 MDHEN and CDR2 SYDVKM. The CDR3 loop spans 15 amino acids. The CDR3 loop reads CASTTPGTGTDTQYF. The CDR3 DNA sequence: TGTGCCAGCACCACCCCCGGGACAGGCACAGATACGCAGTATTTT.

This clonotype has a single count. V and J are TRBV4-3 and TRBJ1-2; unclear D gene. CDR1 and CDR2 (germline): LGHNA, YSLEER. V lost 4 bases and J 6 bases, leaving 9 bases between the germline ends. The CDR3 loop spans 12 amino acids. The CDR3 region is CASSRGGNGYTF. CDR3 nucleotides: TGCGCCAGCAGCCGAGGAGGGAATGGCTACACCTTC.

The V gene is TRBV12-3 or TRBV12-4, the J gene TRBJ2-3; a weak D match, TRBD2 (6 bases). Trimming removed 4 bases from V and 1 base from J, with 12 bases in between. CDR3 length: 15 residues. The CDR3 bases are TGTGCCAGCAGTTCCCAGGGCGGGGGCACAGATACGCAGTATTTT. Translating gives CASSSQGGGTDTQYF.

The gene calls are TRBV6-5 and TRBJ1-1, with unresolved D. V lost 1 base and J lost 7, with 4 bases in between. The CDR3 is 11 residues long. CDR1 MNHEY and CDR2 SVGAGI come from the germline V gene. CDR3 residues: CASSYLGEAFF. The CDR3 DNA follows: TGTGCCAGCAGTTACTTGGGTGAAGCTTTCTTT.

This clonotype was observed at least ten times. The J gene is TRBJ1-2, the V gene TRBV4-1; D gene uncertain. Germline assignment: CDR1 MGHRA and CDR2 YSYEKL. V was pared by 1 base and J by 5 bases, with 14 bases between. CDR3 length: 15 amino acids. The CDR3: CASSQGHLLPYGYTF. The CDR3 DNA reads TGCGCCAGCAGCCAAGGACATCTTTTACCTTATGGCTACACCTTC.

This chain's CDR3 is CASSSRERFSYGYTF. CDR3 bases: TGTGCCAGCAGCTCGCGAGAAAGGTTTAGCTATGGCTACACCTTC. This chain connects TRBV5-5 to TRBJ1-2; D is unclear. Germline CDR1 reads SGHKS; CDR2 reads YYEKEE (reference sequence). CDR3 size: 15 residues. V lost 3 bases, J lost 4 bases, and 16 bases lay in between.

This clonotype was counted a single time. The rearrangement uses TRBV4-1 and TRBJ1-1; D might be TRBD1 (6 bases). This CDR3 region has 15 residues. Germline V CDR1 and CDR2: MGHRA, YSYEKL. Trimming pared 2 bases from V and 0 bases from J, leaving 10 bases between. The CDR3: CASSQPRTVNTEAFF. Here the CDR3 DNA reads TGCGCCAGCAGCCAACCTAGGACAGTGAACACTGAAGCTTTCTTT.

This clonotype has more than one count but fewer than ten. The germline gene is not matched at one end of the junction; a read error may be the cause. The chain employs TRBV13 and TRBJ1-5; tentative D call: TRBD1 (6 bases). This CDR3 is 14 amino acids long. Germline values: CDR1 PRHDT, CDR2 FYEKMQ (reference sequence). The DNA of the CDR3 is TGTGCCAGCAGCTTAGGGGGGGCGGATCACCCCCAGCATTTT. Translating it yields CASSLGGADHPQHF.

The gene calls are TRBV10-3 and TRBJ2-5; the D gene is possibly TRBD1 (5 bases). The CDR3 is 13 residues long. The V gene's germline CDR1 is ENHRY and CDR2 SYGVKD. Trimming pared 4 bases from V and 4 bases from J, leaving 10 bases between. This CDR3 reads CAISGKQGETQYF. In nucleotides, the CDR3 is TGTGCCATCAGTGGCAAGCAGGGAGAGACCCAGTACTTC.

The chain carries TRBV9 and TRBJ1-2; maybe TRBD1 (6 bases). Per germline, CDR1 SGDLS and CDR2 YYNGEE. Trimming took off 6 bases at V and 1 base at J, with 13 bases between the two ends. The CDR3 totals 14 residues. The CDR3 region is CASTRTDVNYGYTF. The CDR3 region has the DNA TGTGCCAGCACCCGGACAGACGTTAACTATGGCTACACCTTC.

The CDR3 nucleotides are TGCGCCAGCAGCCGCGCGTTAGGGGCAGGGGGATTAGGGAATCAGCCCCAGCATTTT. The encoded protein is CASSRALGAGGLGNQPQHF. J is TRBJ1-5 and V is TRBV4-1; TRBD1 agrees at 7 bases. The CDR3 length is 19 residues. Germline-derived CDR1 and CDR2 are MGHRA and YSYEKL. V lost 4 bases and J lost 4; bases outside the gene matches: 19.

This clonotype has just one count. Without the conserved terminal phenylalanine or tryptophan, this CDR3 likely stems from a read error. The gene calls are TRBV27 and TRBJ1-2; no reliable D call. Germline CDR1 reads MNHEY; CDR2 reads SMNVEV (reference sequence). This CDR3 is 16 amino acids long. V lost 5 bases to trimming and J lost 0 bases, with 16 bases between them. The CDR3 is CASSHLIDGANYGYTI. The CDR3 nucleotides are TGTGCCAGCAGTCACCTAATAGACGGAGCTAACTATGGCTACACCATC.

This clonotype came up a few times. The genes are TRBV6-6 and TRBJ1-2; no firm D call. V was clipped by 5 bases and J by 7 bases, with 8 bases between them. The germline V gene encodes CDR1 MNHNY and CDR2 SVGAGI (reference sequence). The CDR3 length is 11 residues. The CDR3 is CASSMKVGYTF. The CDR3 DNA reads as TGTGCCAGCAGTATGAAGGTTGGCTACACCTTC.

This clonotype was observed a few times. This chain links TRBV10-3 with TRBJ1-2, with 10 bases fitting TRBD1. With V trimmed by 5 bases and J by 7 bases, 10 bases remained unmatched. The CDR3 has 15 residues. Germline V gene sequence: CDR1 ENHRY, CDR2 SYGVKD. The DNA of the CDR3 is TGTGCCATCAGTCCACCCGGGACAGGGGTAGCTGGCTACACCTTC. This codes for CAISPPGTGVAGYTF.

V is TRBV7-2 and J is TRBJ2-3; D unresolved. Germline CDR1 is SGHTA and CDR2 is FQGNSA. V was shortened by 5 bases and J by 0 bases, with 15 bases between the two germline ends. The CDR3 runs 16 residues. CDR3 amino acids: CASSPQTETSTDTQYF. CDR3 DNA sequence: TGTGCCAGCAGCCCCCAAACCGAGACTAGCACAGATACGCAGTATTTT.